This paragraph reports one T cell receptor beta chain. Its target is not known. Treatment given: roughly 11-day PBMC culture with coronavirus spike peptide pools or control peptides (ViraFEST assay). The CDR3 runs 16 residues. Germline-derived CDR1 and CDR2 are MNHNS and SASEGT. V dropped 6 bases and J dropped 0 bases, with 17 bases sitting between them. This sample is drawn from a study of vaccination and CD4 T cells after COVID-19. Sequencing of cultured CD4+ T cell DNA used the Oncomine TCR Beta short-read assay. TCRdb re-derived calls from the PCR reads in MiXCR, one entry per CDR3 protein. The sample includes 15,000 or so distinct CDR3 sequences, roughly 69% of them seen just once.

Sequencing was performed on CD4+ T cells from blood, cultured in vitro. This sequence joins TRBV6-1 and TRBJ1-1; no firm D call. This TCR was recovered from a human donor who had recovered from COVID-19. The CDR3 spells CASSAKSGRMNTEAFF. DNA of the CDR3: TGTGCCAGCAGCGCCAAGTCCGGGCGGATGAACACTGAAGCTTTCTTT.